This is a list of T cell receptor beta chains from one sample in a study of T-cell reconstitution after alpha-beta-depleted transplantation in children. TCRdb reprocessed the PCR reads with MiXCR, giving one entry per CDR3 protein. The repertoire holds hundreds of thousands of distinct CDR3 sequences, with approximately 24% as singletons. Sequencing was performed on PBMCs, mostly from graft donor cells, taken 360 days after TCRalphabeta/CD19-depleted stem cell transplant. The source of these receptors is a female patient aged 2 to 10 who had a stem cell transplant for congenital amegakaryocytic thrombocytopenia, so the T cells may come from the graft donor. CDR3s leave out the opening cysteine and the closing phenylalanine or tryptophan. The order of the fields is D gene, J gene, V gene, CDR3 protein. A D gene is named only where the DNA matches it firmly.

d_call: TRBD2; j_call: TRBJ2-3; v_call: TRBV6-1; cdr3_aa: ASSDLAGVTDTQY
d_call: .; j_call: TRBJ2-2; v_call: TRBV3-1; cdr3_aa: ASSQVATGELF
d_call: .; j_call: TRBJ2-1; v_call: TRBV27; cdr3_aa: ASSLVHTYNEQF
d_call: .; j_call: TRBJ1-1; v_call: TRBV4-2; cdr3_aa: ASSHRVRAGAF
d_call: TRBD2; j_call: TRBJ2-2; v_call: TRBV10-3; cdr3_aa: AISLSLGLAGGWTGELF
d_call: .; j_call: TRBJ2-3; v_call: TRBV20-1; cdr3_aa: SAISHTGAVGDTQY
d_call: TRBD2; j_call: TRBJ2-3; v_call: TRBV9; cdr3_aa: ASSVSAGPIVGNTDTQY
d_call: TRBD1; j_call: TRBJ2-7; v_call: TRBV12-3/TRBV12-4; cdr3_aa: ASSKRQGAIYEQY
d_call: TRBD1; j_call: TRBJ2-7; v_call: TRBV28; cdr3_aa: ASSPGTGADYEQY
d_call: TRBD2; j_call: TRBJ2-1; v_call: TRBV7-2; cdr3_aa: ASSAGLAGENEQF
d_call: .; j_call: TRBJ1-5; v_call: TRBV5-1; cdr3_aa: ASSSGPGNQPQH
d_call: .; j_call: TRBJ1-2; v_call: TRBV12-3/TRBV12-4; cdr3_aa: ASSFRADLYGYT
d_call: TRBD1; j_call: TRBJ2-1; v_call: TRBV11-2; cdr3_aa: ASSSLKSTGSSYNEQF
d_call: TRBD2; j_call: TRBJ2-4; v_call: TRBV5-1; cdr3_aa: ASSLMREGYKNIQY
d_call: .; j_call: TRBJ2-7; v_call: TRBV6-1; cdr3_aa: ASRPPGNYEQY
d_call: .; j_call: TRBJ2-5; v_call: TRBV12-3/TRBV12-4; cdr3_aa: ASSFWGGPLRETQY
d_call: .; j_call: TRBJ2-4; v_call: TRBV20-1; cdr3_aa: SARDVGNIQY